The next 27 T cell receptor beta chains were all read from a single sample in a study of immune characteristics of hereditary and idiopathic chronic pancreatitis. Chronic pancreatitis tissue was collected during total pancreatectomy with islet autotransplantation. Produced via immunoSEQ multiplex PCR; TCRdb's table is partial and in-frame only. Found here are 1,500 to 2,000 clones, about 74% of them singletons; the top ten hold more than 40%. The material sequenced was pancreas tissue with hereditary chronic pancreatitis. Source of these receptors: a human donor with chronic pancreatitis.

V is TRBV7-2 and J is TRBJ2-5; 11 bases line up with TRBD2. Unmatched junction bases numbered 5, after V lost 4 bases and J lost 4 bases. The CDR3 is 15 amino acids. Germline values: CDR1 SGHTA, CDR2 FQGNSA. The CDR3 DNA is TGTGCCAGCAGCTCGACTCTAGCGGGAGGAGAGACCCAGTACTTC. It yields the protein CASSSTLAGGETQYF.

The chain recombines TRBV6-4 with TRBJ2-3, with D perhaps matching TRBD1 (5 bases). Trimming stripped 0 bases from V and 4 bases from J, with 14 bases between. The germline V gene has CDR1 MRHNA and CDR2 SNTAGT. The CDR3 is made up of 16 amino acids. CDR3 sequence (DNA): TGTGCCAGCAGTGACTCGTCAGGGTCGGCTGCAGATACGCAGTATTTT. It specifies CASSDSSGSAADTQYF.

The chain couples TRBV4-1 to TRBJ2-5; D is undetermined. In germline, CDR1 is MGHRA, CDR2 YSYEKL. V was shortened by 1 base and J by 5 bases, with 11 bases between the two germline ends. This CDR3 has 14 residues. The CDR3 DNA follows: TGCGCCAGCAGCCAAGCGACAATAGGGGAGACCCAGTACTTC. Amino acids: CASSQATIGETQYF.

J is TRBJ2-5 and V is TRBV6-6, with D unresolved. The V end was cut by 1 base, the J end by 5 bases, with 11 bases between. This CDR3 is 14 amino acids long. CDR1 is MNHNY, CDR2 SVGAGI, per germline (reference sequence). For the CDR3, the DNA is TGTGCCAGCAGTTACTTAGCCGTCGGGGAGACCCAGTACTTC. This sequence encodes CASSYLAVGETQYF.

V usage is TRBV5-4 and J usage is TRBJ2-7; 8 nucleotides agree with TRBD1. Germline V gene lookup returns CDR1 SGHNT and CDR2 YYREEE (reference sequence). This CDR3 has 13 amino acids. With V trimmed by 4 bases and J by 6 bases, 6 bases remained unmatched. The DNA for the CDR3 is TGTGCCAGCAGCCGAGACAGGGGAAGCGAGCAGTACTTC. This encodes CASSRDRGSEQYF.

Only a few counts were recorded for this clone. This chain connects TRBV1 to TRBJ1-4; the DNA was not used to check the table's D call, TRBD1. TRBV1 represents a pseudogene. CDR3 length: 14 residues. CDR3 sequence (DNA): TGCACCAGCAGCCGGACAGGGGGCAATGAAAAACTGTTTTTT. This codes for CTSSRTGGNEKLFF.

V and J are TRBV12-5 and TRBJ2-2; the D call may be TRBD1 or TRBD2 (5 bases each). Germline V lookup: CDR1 LGHNT, CDR2 FRNRAP. Deletions cut 7 bases from V and 7 bases from J, with 16 bases between. CDR3 length: 14 amino acids. Here the CDR3 DNA reads TGTGCTAGTGCCCGGGACCCCGAGTACGGGGAGCTGTTTTTT. This gives the protein CASARDPEYGELFF.

The CDR3 bases are TGTGCCAGCAGGGACACTACCTCCTACGAGCAGTACTTC. Its translation is CASRDTTSYEQYF. The gene calls are TRBV6-5 and TRBJ2-7; tentatively, D is TRBD1 (5 bases). Trimming shortened V by 6 bases and J by 0 bases, and 9 bases separated the two germline ends. The CDR3 has 13 residues. Germline V lookup: CDR1 MNHEY, CDR2 SVGAGI.

The chain joins TRBV24-1 to TRBJ2-1; no reliable D call. Germline V gene sequence: CDR1 KGHDR, CDR2 SFDVKD. The CDR3 runs to 14 residues. V lost 6 bases and J lost 3, with 11 bases in between. CDR3 DNA: TGTGCCACCAGTTCCCGGACGCTCTACAATGAGCAGTTCTTC. It yields the protein CATSSRTLYNEQFF.

The V and J genes are TRBV7-6 and TRBJ2-2; D ambiguous. From germline, CDR1 is SGHVS and CDR2 FNYEAQ. V was trimmed by 6 bases and J by 5 bases, leaving 10 bases between them. The CDR3 is 13 amino acids. For the CDR3, the DNA is TGTGCCAGCAGTCCCACGGTTACCGGGGAGCTGTTTTTT. It translates to CASSPTVTGELFF.

This clone showed up just a few times. CDR3 coding DNA: TGTGCCAGCAGCCAAGAGGGTTTCACTGGAAACACCATATATTTT. This gives the protein CASSQEGFTGNTIYF. The rearrangement uses TRBV3-1 (or the pseudogene TRBV3-2) and TRBJ1-3, with D uncertain. Germline CDR1 reads LGHDT; CDR2 reads YNNKEL (reference sequence). The CDR3 runs to 15 residues. V was clipped by 0 bases and J by 2 bases, with 8 bases between them.

Here the CDR3 reads CASSPTWEVGYGYTF. The CDR3 DNA reads TGCGCCAGCAGCCCCACCTGGGAGGTGGGCTATGGCTACACCTTC. V usage is TRBV5-1 and J usage is TRBJ1-2; D gene ambiguous. Trimming left V 4 bases short and J 4 bases short, with 17 bases between. Germline CDR1 and CDR2: SGHRS and YFSETQ. This CDR3 has 15 amino acids.

This clone was seen only a few times. CDR3 region: CASSQVHSQETQYF. The CDR3 bases are TGTGCCAGCAGCCAAGTTCACAGTCAAGAGACCCAGTACTTC. The chain joins TRBV14 to TRBJ2-5; the D is unclear. The CDR3 runs 14 residues. The V gene's germline CDR1 is SGHDN and CDR2 FVKESK. V was cut by 1 base and J by 2 bases, with 8 bases left in between.

The CDR3 spells CASSLLTGAQSNQPQHF. DNA for the CDR3: TGTGCCAGCAGCTTGTTAACCGGGGCGCAAAGCAATCAGCCCCAGCATTTT. The rearrangement joins TRBV7-8 to TRBJ1-5, with D possibly being TRBD1 (5 bases). Germline assignment: CDR1 SGHVS and CDR2 FQNEAQ. Trimming shortened V by 3 bases and J by 1 base, and 16 bases separated the two germline ends. This CDR3 comprises 17 residues.

The rearrangement joins TRBV6-1 to TRBJ2-3, with TRBD2 identical over 9 bases. Per germline, CDR1 MNHNS and CDR2 SASEGT. The CDR3 extends over 15 amino acids. Trimming removed 3 bases from V and 3 bases from J; junction bases left unmatched: 4. DNA of the CDR3: TGTGCCAGCAGTGAGATAGCGGGAGCGACAGATACGCAGTATTTT. This gives the protein CASSEIAGATDTQYF.

The V gene is TRBV18, the J gene TRBJ1-4; no reliable D call. CDR1 KGHSH and CDR2 LQKENI come from the germline V gene. V was clipped by 1 base and J by 5 bases, with 5 bases between them. This CDR3 has 13 amino acids. The CDR3 sequence: CASSPQENEKLFF. The CDR3 DNA is TGTGCCAGCTCACCACAGGAAAATGAAAAACTGTTTTTT. The variable domain in full, completed from reference TRBV18 and TRBJ1-4, reads NAGVMQNPRHLVRRRGQEARLRCSPMKGHSHVYWYRQLPEEGLKFMVYLQKENIIDESGMPKERFSAEFPKEGPSILRIQQVVRGDSAAYFCASSPQENEKLFFGSGTQLSVL.

The chain combines TRBV19 with TRBJ2-1, with D possibly being TRBD1 (6 bases). This CDR3 contains 12 residues. In germline, CDR1 is LNHDA, CDR2 SQIVND (reference sequence). Trimming took 3 bases from V and 9 from J, leaving 9 bases between them. CDR3 protein: CASSITGIEQFF. CDR3 DNA: TGTGCCAGTAGTATTACAGGGATTGAGCAGTTCTTC.

The chain joins TRBV7-3 to TRBJ2-3; 7 nucleotides match TRBD2. The junction had 0 bases not matched to a gene; V was cut back by 0 bases and J by 3 bases. This CDR3 comprises 14 residues. Germline V gene sequence: CDR1 SGHTA, CDR2 FQGTGA. The CDR3 loop reads CASSLTSGTDTQYF. The CDR3 nucleotides are TGTGCCAGCAGCTTAACTAGCGGGACAGATACGCAGTATTTT. Full variable domain (missing parts from reference TRBV7-3 and TRBJ2-3): GAGVSQTPSNKVTEKGKYVELRCDPISGHTALYWYRQSLGQGPEFLIYFQGTGAADDSGLPNDRFFAVRPEGSVSTLKIQRTERGDSAVYLCASSLTSGTDTQYFGPGTRLTVL.

The chain employs TRBV2 and TRBJ2-4, with 7 positions matching TRBD2. Germline V gives CDR1 SNHLY, CDR2 FYNNEI. With V trimmed by 1 base and J by 4 bases, 7 bases remained unmatched. The length of the CDR3 is 16 residues. CDR3 DNA: TGTGCCAGCAGTGAAGAGGAGAGCGGGGTTAAAAACATTCAGTACTTC. Protein: CASSEEESGVKNIQYF.

The CDR3 DNA sequence: TGTGCCACCAGTGATGGTGACAGGGACACCGGGGAGCTGTTTTTT. Translating gives CATSDGDRDTGELFF. V is TRBV24-1 and J is TRBJ2-2; 7 nucleotides align to TRBD1. The CDR3 sequence is 15 residues long. V was clipped by 3 bases and J by 3 bases; unmatched bases: 3. The germline V gene has CDR1 KGHDR and CDR2 SFDVKD.

V gene TRBV6-5 combines with J gene TRBJ2-1; no definite D call. V dropped 3 bases and J dropped 7 bases, with 16 bases sitting between them. The CDR3 covers 15 residues. Germline assignment: CDR1 MNHEY and CDR2 SVGAGI. CDR3 DNA: TGTGCCAGCAGTTATAGGGCTATGACTGGGAATGAGCAGTTCTTC. Residues: CASSYRAMTGNEQFF.

This clone was observed a handful of times. J is TRBJ2-1 and V is TRBV5-4, with no clear D. CDR1 is SGHNT and CDR2 is YYREEE in the germline V gene (reference sequence). V dropped 4 bases and J dropped 6 bases, with 17 bases sitting between them. This CDR3 region has 15 residues. The CDR3 coding sequence is TGTGCCAGCAGCCAACCCGAACGCCAAGGCAATGAGCAGTTCTTC. Translated, it gives CASSQPERQGNEQFF.

The CDR3 DNA follows: TGTGCCACCAGCAGAGATCCTATGGGACAGGGGGCTTTAGGAAACTATGGCTACACCTTC. It is translated as CATSRDPMGQGALGNYGYTF. The V call is TRBV15, the J call TRBJ1-2; 12 bases are a match to TRBD1. J was trimmed by 2 bases and V by 0 bases; bases with no gene match: 13. The CDR3 runs to 20 residues. Germline loops: CDR1 LNHNV, CDR2 YYDKDF (reference sequence).

This clone has a handful of counts. This sequence joins TRBV24-1 and TRBJ2-5; no firm D call. Trimming pared 5 bases from V and 2 bases from J, leaving 8 bases between. CDR3 length equals 13 residues. In germline, CDR1 is KGHDR, CDR2 SFDVKD. CDR3 loop: CATSVRQQETQYF. The DNA of the CDR3 is TGTGCCACCAGTGTTCGTCAACAAGAGACCCAGTACTTC.

The chain uses TRBV2 and TRBJ2-7; 8 nucleotides line up with TRBD2. CDR3 length equals 14 residues. Trimming cost V 6 bases and J 3 bases; bases outside gene matches: 7. The germline CDR1 and CDR2 sequences are SNHLY and FYNNEI. In DNA, the CDR3 is TGTGCCAGCAGAGAAACGGGACTAGGCTACGAGCAGTACTTC. Its translation is CASRETGLGYEQYF.

The sample holds a few counts of this clone. This chain uses TRBV6-1 with TRBJ1-3; D perhaps matches TRBD1 (6 bases). With 2 bases removed from V and 6 bases from J, the gap between germline ends came to 14 bases. Looked up from germline, CDR1 is MNHNS and CDR2 is SASEGT. The CDR3 has 15 amino acids. CDR3 sequence (DNA): TGTGCCAGCAGTGAAATGACAGGCCCTACAAACACCATATATTTT. Amino acid sequence: CASSEMTGPTNTIYF.

The chain couples TRBV27 to TRBJ2-2, with TRBD2 matching over 10 bases. Unmatched junction bases numbered 9, after V lost 6 bases and J lost 5 bases. Germline V gene lookup returns CDR1 MNHEY and CDR2 SMNVEV (reference sequence). The CDR3 is made up of 16 amino acids. The CDR3 DNA is TGTGCCAGCAGGCAGGGTGGTAGCGGGAGGACCGGGGAGCTGTTTTTT. Its translation: CASRQGGSGRTGELFF.